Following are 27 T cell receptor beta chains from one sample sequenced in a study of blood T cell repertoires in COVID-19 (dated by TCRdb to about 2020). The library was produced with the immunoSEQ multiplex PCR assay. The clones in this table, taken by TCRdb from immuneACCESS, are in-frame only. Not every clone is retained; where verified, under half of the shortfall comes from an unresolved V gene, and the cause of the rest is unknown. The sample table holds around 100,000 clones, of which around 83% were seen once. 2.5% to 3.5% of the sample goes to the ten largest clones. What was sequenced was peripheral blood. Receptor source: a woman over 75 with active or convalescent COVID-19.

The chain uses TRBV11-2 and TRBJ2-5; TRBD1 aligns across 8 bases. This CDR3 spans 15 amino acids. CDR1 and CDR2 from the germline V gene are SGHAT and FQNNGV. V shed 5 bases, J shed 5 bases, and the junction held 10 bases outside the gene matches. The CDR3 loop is CASSPRQGKWETQYF. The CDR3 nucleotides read TGTGCCAGCAGCCCAAGACAGGGGAAGTGGGAGACCCAGTACTTC.

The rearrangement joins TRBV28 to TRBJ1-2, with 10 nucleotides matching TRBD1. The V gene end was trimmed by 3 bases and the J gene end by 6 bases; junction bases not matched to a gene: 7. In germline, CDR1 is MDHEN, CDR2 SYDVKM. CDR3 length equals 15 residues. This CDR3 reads CASSFGTGESDGYTF. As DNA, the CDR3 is TGTGCCAGCAGTTTCGGGACAGGGGAGAGTGATGGCTACACCTTC.

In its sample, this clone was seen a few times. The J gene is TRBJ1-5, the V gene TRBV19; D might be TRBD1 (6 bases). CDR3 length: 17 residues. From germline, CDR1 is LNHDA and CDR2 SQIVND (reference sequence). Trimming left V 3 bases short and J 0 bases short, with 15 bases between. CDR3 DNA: TGTGCCAGTAGTATTTGGATCGGGACAAATAGCAATCAGCCCCAGCATTTT. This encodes CASSIWIGTNSNQPQHF.

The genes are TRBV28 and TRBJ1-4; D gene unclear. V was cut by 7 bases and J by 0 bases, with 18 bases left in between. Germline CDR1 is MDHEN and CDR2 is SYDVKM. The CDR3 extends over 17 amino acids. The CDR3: CASTHGGGFATNEKLFF. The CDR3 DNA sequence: TGTGCCAGCACTCACGGAGGAGGGTTCGCAACTAATGAAAAACTGTTTTTT.

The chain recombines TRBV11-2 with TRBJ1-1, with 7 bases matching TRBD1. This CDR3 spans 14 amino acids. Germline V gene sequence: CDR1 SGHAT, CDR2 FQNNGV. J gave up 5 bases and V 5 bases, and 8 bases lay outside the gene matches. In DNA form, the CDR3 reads TGTGCCAGCAGCCCTGACAGGGTGGGTACTGAAGCTTTCTTT. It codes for CASSPDRVGTEAFF.

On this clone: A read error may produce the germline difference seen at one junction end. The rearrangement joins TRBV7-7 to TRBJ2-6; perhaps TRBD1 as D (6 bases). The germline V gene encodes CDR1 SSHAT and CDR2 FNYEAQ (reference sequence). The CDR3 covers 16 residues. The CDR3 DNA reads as TGTGCTAGCAGCCCCACAGGGATCTCTGGGGCCAACGTCCTGACTTTC. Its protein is CASSPTGISGANVLTF.

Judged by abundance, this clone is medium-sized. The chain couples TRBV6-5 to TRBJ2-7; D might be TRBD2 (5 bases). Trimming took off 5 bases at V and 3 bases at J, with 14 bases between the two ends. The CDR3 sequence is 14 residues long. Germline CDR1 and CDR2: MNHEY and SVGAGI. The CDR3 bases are TGTGCCAGCAGTCTCCGGGAATACGACTACGAGCAGTACTTC. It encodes CASSLREYDYEQYF.

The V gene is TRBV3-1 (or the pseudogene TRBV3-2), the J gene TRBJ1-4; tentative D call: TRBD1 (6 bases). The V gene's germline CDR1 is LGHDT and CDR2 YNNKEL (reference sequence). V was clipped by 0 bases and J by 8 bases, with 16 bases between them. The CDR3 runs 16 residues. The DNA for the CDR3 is TGTGCCAGCAGCCAAGATTTGGGGGCCGGCGGCGAAAAACTGTTTTTT. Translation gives CASSQDLGAGGEKLFF.

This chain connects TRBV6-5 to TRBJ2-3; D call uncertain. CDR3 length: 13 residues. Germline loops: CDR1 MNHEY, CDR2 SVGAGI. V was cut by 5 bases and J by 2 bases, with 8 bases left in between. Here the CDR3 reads CASSLLITDTQYF. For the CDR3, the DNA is TGTGCCAGCAGTCTACTCATCACAGATACGCAGTATTTT.

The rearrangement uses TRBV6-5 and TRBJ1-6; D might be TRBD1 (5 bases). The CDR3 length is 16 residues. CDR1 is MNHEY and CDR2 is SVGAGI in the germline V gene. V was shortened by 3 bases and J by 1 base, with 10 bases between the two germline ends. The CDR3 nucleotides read TGTGCCAGCAGTTATCAGGGTGGATCCTATAATTCACCCCTCCACTTT. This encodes CASSYQGGSYNSPLHF.

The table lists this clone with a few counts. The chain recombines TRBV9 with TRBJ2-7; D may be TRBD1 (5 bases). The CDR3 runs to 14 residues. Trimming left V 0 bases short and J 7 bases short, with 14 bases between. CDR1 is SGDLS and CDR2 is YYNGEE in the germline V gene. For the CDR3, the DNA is TGTGCCAGCAGCGTAGGACAGCGAGGATGGGAGCAGTACTTC. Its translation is CASSVGQRGWEQYF.

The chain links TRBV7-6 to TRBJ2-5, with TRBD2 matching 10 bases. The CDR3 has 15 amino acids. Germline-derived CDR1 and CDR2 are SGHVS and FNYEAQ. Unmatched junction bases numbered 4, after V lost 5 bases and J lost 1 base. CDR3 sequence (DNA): TGTGCCAGCAGCGTAAGCGGGGGGGGCCAAGAGACCCAGTACTTC. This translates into CASSVSGGGQETQYF. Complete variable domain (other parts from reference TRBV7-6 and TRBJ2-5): GAGVSQSPRYKVTKRGQDVALRCDPISGHVSLYWYRQALGQGPEFLTYFNYEAQQDKSGLPNDRFSAERPEGSISTLTIQRTEQRDSAMYRCASSVSGGGQETQYFGPGTRLLVL.

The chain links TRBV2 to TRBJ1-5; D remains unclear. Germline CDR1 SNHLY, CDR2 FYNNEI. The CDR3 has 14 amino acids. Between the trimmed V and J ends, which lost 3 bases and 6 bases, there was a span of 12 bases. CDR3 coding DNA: TGTGCCAGCAGTGACCCCTATACGGGTCAGCCCCAGCATTTT. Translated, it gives CASSDPYTGQPQHF.

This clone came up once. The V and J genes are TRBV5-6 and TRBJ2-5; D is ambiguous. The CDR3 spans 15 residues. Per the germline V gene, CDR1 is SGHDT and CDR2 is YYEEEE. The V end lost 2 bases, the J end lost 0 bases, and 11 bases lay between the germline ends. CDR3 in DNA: TGTGCCAGCAGCTTTTTTACCGGAGACCAAGAGACCCAGTACTTC. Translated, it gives CASSFFTGDQETQYF.

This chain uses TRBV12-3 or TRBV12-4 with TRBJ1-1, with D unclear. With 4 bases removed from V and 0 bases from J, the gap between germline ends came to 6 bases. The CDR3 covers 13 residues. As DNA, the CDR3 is TGTGCCAGCAGTTACTCCATGAACACTGAAGCTTTCTTT. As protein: CASSYSMNTEAFF.

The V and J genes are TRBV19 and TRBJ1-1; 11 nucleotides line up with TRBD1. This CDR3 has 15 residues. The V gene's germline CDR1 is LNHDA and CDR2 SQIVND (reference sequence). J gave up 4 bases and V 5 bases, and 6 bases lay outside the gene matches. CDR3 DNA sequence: TGTGCCAGTAGTCGGCGTGGGACAGGGGGCACTGAAGCTTTCTTT. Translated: CASSRRGTGGTEAFF.

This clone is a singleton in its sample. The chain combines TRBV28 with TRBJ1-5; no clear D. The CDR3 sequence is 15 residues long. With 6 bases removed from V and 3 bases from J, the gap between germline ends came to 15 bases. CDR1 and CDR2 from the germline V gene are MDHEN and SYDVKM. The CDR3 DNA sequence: TGTGCCAGCAGCCCGTGGAGGGTCGACAATCAGCCCCAGCATTTT. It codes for CASSPWRVDNQPQHF.

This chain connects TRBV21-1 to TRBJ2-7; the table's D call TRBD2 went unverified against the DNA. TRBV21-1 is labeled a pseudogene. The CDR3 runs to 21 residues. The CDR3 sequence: CASVRCGSLGRAPINPYEQYF. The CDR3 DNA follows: TGTGCCAGCGTGCGTTGCGGTAGTCTCGGCCGCGCCCCCATAAATCCCTACGAGCAGTACTTC.

This chain's CDR3 is CATSDDSRQGGTGELFF. CDR3 coding DNA: TGTGCCACCAGTGATGACTCCCGACAGGGTGGTACCGGGGAGCTGTTTTTT. This chain connects TRBV24-1 to TRBJ2-2; 7 bases map to TRBD1. Germline V lookup: CDR1 KGHDR, CDR2 SFDVKD. V was clipped by 3 bases and J by 5 bases; unmatched bases: 11. This CDR3 region has 17 residues.

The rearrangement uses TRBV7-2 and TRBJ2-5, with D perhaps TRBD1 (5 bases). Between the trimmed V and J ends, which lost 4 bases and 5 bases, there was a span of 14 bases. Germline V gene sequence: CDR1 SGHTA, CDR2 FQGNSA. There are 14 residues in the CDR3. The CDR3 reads CASSSLGVLETQYF. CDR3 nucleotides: TGTGCCAGCAGCTCCCTAGGGGTTTTGGAGACCCAGTACTTC.

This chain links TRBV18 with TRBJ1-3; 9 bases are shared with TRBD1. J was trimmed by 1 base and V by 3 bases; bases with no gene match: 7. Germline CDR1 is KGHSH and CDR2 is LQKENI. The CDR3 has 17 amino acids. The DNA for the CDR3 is TGTGCCAGCTCACCTATTACAGGGGGCGCATCTGGAAACACCATATATTTT. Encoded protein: CASSPITGGASGNTIYF.

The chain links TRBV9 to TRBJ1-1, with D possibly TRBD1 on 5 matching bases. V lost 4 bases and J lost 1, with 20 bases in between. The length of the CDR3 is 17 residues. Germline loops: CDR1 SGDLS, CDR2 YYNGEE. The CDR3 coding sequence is TGTGCCAGCAGCATCGGAATCCCGGGGGACGGGAACACTGAAGCTTTCTTT. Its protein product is CASSIGIPGDGNTEAFF.

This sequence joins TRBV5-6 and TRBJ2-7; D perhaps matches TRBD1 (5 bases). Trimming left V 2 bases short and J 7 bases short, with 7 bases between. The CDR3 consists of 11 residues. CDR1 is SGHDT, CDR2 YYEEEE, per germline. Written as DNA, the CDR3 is TGTGCCAGCAGCTTCGACAGAGAGCAGTACTTC. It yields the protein CASSFDREQYF.

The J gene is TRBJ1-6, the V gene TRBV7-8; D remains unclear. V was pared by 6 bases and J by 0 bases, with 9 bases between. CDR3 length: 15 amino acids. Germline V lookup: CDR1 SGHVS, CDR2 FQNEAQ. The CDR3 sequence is CASSLVSSYNSPLHF. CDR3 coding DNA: TGTGCCAGCAGTCTGGTGAGCTCCTATAATTCACCCCTCCACTTT.

The CDR3 DNA sequence: TGCAGCGTTGACAGCCAAGAGACCCAGTACTTC. Amino acids: CSVDSQETQYF. This chain links TRBV29-1 with TRBJ2-5, with unresolved D. This CDR3 spans 11 amino acids. The V gene lost 3 bases and the J gene lost 1 base, with 3 bases spanning the gap. CDR1 is SQVTM and CDR2 is ANQGSEA in the germline V gene.

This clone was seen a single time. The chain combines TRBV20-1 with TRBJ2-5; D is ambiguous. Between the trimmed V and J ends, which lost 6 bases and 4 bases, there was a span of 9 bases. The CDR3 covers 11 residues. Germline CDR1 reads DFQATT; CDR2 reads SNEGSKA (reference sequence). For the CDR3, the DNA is TGCAGTGCCACAGCTGGAGAGACCCAGTACTTC. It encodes CSATAGETQYF.

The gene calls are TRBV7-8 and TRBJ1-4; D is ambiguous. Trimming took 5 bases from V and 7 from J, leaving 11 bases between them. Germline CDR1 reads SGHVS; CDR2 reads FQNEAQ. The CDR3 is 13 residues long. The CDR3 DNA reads TGTGCCAGCAGCCCCGTTCGCGGTGAAAAACTGTTTTTT. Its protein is CASSPVRGEKLFF.